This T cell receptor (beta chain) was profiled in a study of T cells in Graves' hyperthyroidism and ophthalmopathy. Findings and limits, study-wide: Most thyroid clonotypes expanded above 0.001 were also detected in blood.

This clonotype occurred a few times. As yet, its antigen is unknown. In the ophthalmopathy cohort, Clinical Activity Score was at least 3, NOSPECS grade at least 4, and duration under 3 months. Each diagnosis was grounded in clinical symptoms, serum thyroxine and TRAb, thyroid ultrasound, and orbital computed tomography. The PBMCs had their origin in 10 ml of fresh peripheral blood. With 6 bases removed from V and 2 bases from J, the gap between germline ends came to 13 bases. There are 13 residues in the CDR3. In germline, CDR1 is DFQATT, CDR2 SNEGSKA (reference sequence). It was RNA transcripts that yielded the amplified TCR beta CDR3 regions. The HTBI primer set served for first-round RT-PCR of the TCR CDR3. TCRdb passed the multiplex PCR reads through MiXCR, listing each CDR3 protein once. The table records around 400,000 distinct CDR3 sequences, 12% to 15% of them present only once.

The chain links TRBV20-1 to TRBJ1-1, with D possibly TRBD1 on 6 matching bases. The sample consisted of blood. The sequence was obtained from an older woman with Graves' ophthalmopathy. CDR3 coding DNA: TGCAGTGCCCCAGGACAGTTCAACACTGAAGCTTTCTTT. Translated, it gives CSAPGQFNTEAFF.